This T cell receptor beta chain was identified during a study of blood T cell repertoires in COVID-19. Study-level information: T cells, B-cell-depleted T cells, or PBMCs supplied cDNA or gDNA.

Germline CDR1 and CDR2: SGHDN and FVKESK. Deletions cut 4 bases from V and 4 bases from J, with 10 bases between. This CDR3 region has 13 residues. In the original processing: Amplification from reference gene primers served as the basis for estimated nucleated cell counts. The protocol was immunoSEQ multiplex PCR, while the TCRdb copy is restricted to in-frame clones and leaves out a portion. From that table come the V and J calls and clone size; the DNA was used to work out D and trimming. The data contain about 370,000 clones, 80% to 90% of them singletons. This clone was seen more than once but under ten times. Researchers sorted participants into cohorts using their self-reported clinical history. In Cohort 3, a recovered donor had either two negative PCRs, clearance, or symptom resolution.

V gene TRBV14 combines with J gene TRBJ1-2; D is uncertain. This TCR derives from a man between 18 and 35 years old who had recovered from COVID-19. Sequenced sample: PBMCs or T cells enriched from blood (not recorded which). The CDR3 region is CASSPTFSYGYTF. CDR3 bases: TGTGCCAGCAGCCCAACATTTTCCTATGGCTACACCTTC.